The 16 T cell receptor beta chains reported below all come from one sample, sequenced in a study of technical replicates of blood from a handful of donors. TCRdb's table, derived via immunoSEQ multiplex PCR, lists solely in-frame clones and lacks some. The sample yields some 75,000 clones, approximately 97% seen once. The sample consisted of T cells isolated from PBMCs. The receptors derive from a human donor in good health.

This chain connects TRBV4-1 to TRBJ2-5; tentative D call: TRBD1 (5 bases). The V end lost 5 bases, the J end lost 5 bases, and 15 bases lay between the germline ends. The length of the CDR3 is 14 residues. Germline V gives CDR1 MGHRA, CDR2 YSYEKL. The CDR3 spells CASSIRQGLETQYF. The CDR3 DNA sequence: TGCGCCAGCAGCATACGTCAGGGTCTGGAGACCCAGTACTTC.

V gene TRBV6-1 combines with J gene TRBJ2-7; no reliable D call. V shed 1 base and J shed 7 bases, with 8 bases lying between them. The germline V gene has CDR1 MNHNS and CDR2 SASEGT. This CDR3 region has 12 residues. This chain's CDR3 is CASSEGLQEQYF. The CDR3 DNA reads as TGTGCCAGCAGTGAAGGCTTGCAGGAGCAGTACTTC.

Of note for this clone: The sample holds other DNA sequences that translate to the same CDR3. In nucleotides, the CDR3 is TGTGCCAGTAGTATCCAGGGAACAGATACGCAGTATTTT. Amino acids: CASSIQGTDTQYF. The chain carries TRBV19 and TRBJ2-3; D perhaps matches TRBD1 (5 bases). This CDR3 contains 13 residues. CDR1 LNHDA and CDR2 SQIVND come from the germline V gene (reference sequence). Trimming left V 3 bases short and J 3 bases short, with 7 bases between.

The V gene is TRBV29-1, the J gene TRBJ2-1; D not certain. Germline V gives CDR1 SQVTM, CDR2 ANQGSEA. V shed 4 bases and J shed 4 bases, with 5 bases lying between them. The CDR3 consists of 11 residues. CDR3 sequence reads: CSVARYNEQFF. The CDR3 DNA reads TGCAGCGTTGCCAGGTACAATGAGCAGTTCTTC.

CDR3 in DNA: TGTGCCAGCAGTTTTGCGGGGGGCGGTAGTAATGAGCAGTTCTTC. Its translation is CASSFAGGGSNEQFF. The rearrangement links TRBV28 to TRBJ2-1; 8 nucleotides agree with TRBD2. This CDR3 spans 15 amino acids. Germline loops: CDR1 MDHEN, CDR2 SYDVKM. J gave up 7 bases and V 3 bases, and 8 bases lay outside the gene matches.

The chain couples TRBV29-1 to TRBJ1-2, with no clear D. The length of the CDR3 is 12 residues. Germline values: CDR1 SQVTM, CDR2 ANQGSEA. V was clipped by 4 bases and J by 6 bases, with 12 bases between them. In nucleotides, the CDR3 is TGCAGCGTTGTGTCACCGCCGGATGGCTACACCTTC. Residues: CSVVSPPDGYTF.

The chain links TRBV27 to TRBJ1-3, with 7 nucleotides matching TRBD1. The CDR3 totals 15 residues. Germline CDR1 is MNHEY and CDR2 is SMNVEV (reference sequence). With V trimmed by 6 bases and J by 2 bases, 7 bases remained unmatched. This CDR3 is CASRRRQGTGNTIYF. The CDR3 nucleotides are TGTGCCAGCAGACGCAGACAGGGAACTGGAAACACCATATATTTT.

CDR3 sequence reads: CASSLDGLVYEQYF. The CDR3 DNA reads TGCGCCAGCAGCTTGGATGGGCTGGTCTACGAGCAGTACTTC. The chain carries TRBV5-1 and TRBJ2-5; the D is unclear. The J call may be wrong; the DNA end is better matched by TRBJ2-7. The CDR3 extends over 14 amino acids. CDR1 SGHRS and CDR2 YFSETQ come from the germline V gene.

V gene TRBV11-2 combines with J gene TRBJ1-1; 9 nucleotides agree with TRBD1. The CDR3 is made up of 14 amino acids. CDR1 is SGHAT and CDR2 is FQNNGV in the germline V gene. J gave up 3 bases and V 6 bases, and 5 bases lay outside the gene matches. Written as DNA, the CDR3 is TGTGCCAGCAGGCAGACAGGGGGGCACACTGAAGCTTTCTTT. Its translation: CASRQTGGHTEAFF.

The genes are TRBV7-9 and TRBJ2-7; 9 bases are shared with TRBD1. CDR1 and CDR2 (germline): SEHNR, FQNEAQ (reference sequence). The V gene end was trimmed by 5 bases and the J gene end by 5 bases; junction bases not matched to a gene: 7. The CDR3 length is 14 residues. CDR3 coding DNA: TGTGCCAGCAGCACCGGGACAGGGTTCAACGAGCAGTACTTC. It encodes CASSTGTGFNEQYF.

The rearrangement joins TRBV2 to TRBJ2-7; 9 nucleotides agree with TRBD2. V trimming: 2 bases; J trimming: 4 bases; junction bases outside the gene matches: 6. The CDR3 consists of 15 residues. The V gene's germline CDR1 is SNHLY and CDR2 FYNNEI. DNA for the CDR3: TGTGCCAGCAGTGAAAGTACACTAGCGGGTTACGAGCAGTACTTC. Encoded protein: CASSESTLAGYEQYF. Supplemented by reference TRBV2 and TRBJ2-7, the full variable domain reads EPEVTQTPSHQVTQMGQEVILRCVPISNHLYFYWYRQILGQKVEFLVSFYNNEISEKSEIFDDQFSVERPDGSNFTLKIRSTKLEDSAMYFCASSESTLAGYEQYFGPGTRLTVT.

CDR3 DNA: TGTGCCAGCAGCTGGGGACAGGGAGGCACTGAAGCTTTCTTT. Protein sequence: CASSWGQGGTEAFF. This chain connects TRBV5-6 to TRBJ1-1; TRBD1 matches 9 bases. The CDR3 has 14 amino acids. J lost 4 bases, V lost 3 bases, and 4 bases had no gene match. Germline V gives CDR1 SGHDT, CDR2 YYEEEE. Full variable domain (rest looked up from reference TRBV5-6 and TRBJ1-1): DAGVTQSPTHLIKTRGQQVTLRCSPKSGHDTVSWYQQALGQGPQFIFQYYEEEERQRGNFPDRFSGHQFPNYSSELNVNALLLGDSALYLCASSWGQGGTEAFFGQGTRLTVV.

The chain combines TRBV6-1 with TRBJ2-1, with 11 bases lining up with TRBD2. This CDR3 is 14 amino acids long. Germline assignment: CDR1 MNHNS and CDR2 SASEGT. V was pared by 7 bases and J by 9 bases, with 8 bases of the junction left unmatched. CDR3 region: CASISGRARVEQFF. CDR3 sequence (DNA): TGTGCCAGCATTAGCGGGAGGGCCAGGGTTGAGCAGTTCTTC.

The V and J genes are TRBV4-2 and TRBJ2-1; D possibly corresponds to TRBD2 (6 bases). The germline V and J ends were trimmed by 1 base and 0 bases, with 13 bases remaining between them. The germline V gene encodes CDR1 LGHNA and CDR2 YNFKEQ. The CDR3 sequence is 17 residues long. For the CDR3, the DNA is TGTGCCAGCAGCCAAGTTAGCGGTGACAGCTCCTACAATGAGCAGTTCTTC. Its translation: CASSQVSGDSSYNEQFF.

The rearrangement joins TRBV6-5 to TRBJ1-5; TRBD1 might be the D (6 bases). The V and J ends lost 5 bases and 4 bases respectively, with 9 bases between them. This CDR3 contains 13 residues. Germline CDR1 and CDR2: MNHEY and SVGAGI. CDR3 protein: CASSQGMNQPQHF. DNA for the CDR3: TGTGCCAGCAGTCAGGGGATGAATCAGCCCCAGCATTTT.

The V call is TRBV7-6, the J call TRBJ2-2; perhaps TRBD2 as D (6 bases). CDR1 is SGHVS, CDR2 FNYEAQ, per germline. The V end was cut by 5 bases, the J end by 7 bases, with 11 bases between. There are 13 residues in the CDR3. The CDR3 sequence is CASSEVGGGELFF. CDR3 bases: TGTGCCAGCAGCGAAGTGGGAGGCGGGGAGCTGTTTTTT.